This T cell receptor (beta chain) appears in the sequencing data of a study of blood T cells in healthy people across ages. Overall study results and limits: Those diversity estimates obtained from one million T cells were thought to be underestimates.

V was shortened by 5 bases and J by 4 bases, with 11 bases between the two germline ends. The germline CDR1 and CDR2 sequences are SGHTA and FQGNSA. This CDR3 spans 14 amino acids. Primed by a sample-barcoded 5' primer and a J-beta primer mix, a second PCR proceeded for roughly 6 to 12 cycles. The study obtained at least 2.5 million CDR3-containing paired-end reads from every sample. TCRdb independently ran MiXCR on the 5' RACE reads; one entry per CDR3 protein. The sample holds hundreds of thousands of distinct CDR3 sequences, roughly 30% seen once. Note on this clonotype: What it binds is not known.

Sequenced sample: blood. The chain joins TRBV7-2 to TRBJ1-4; D is uncertain. This TCR derives from a woman aged 80 or over in good health. The CDR3 DNA is TGTGCCAGCAGCCCTTCCGGAGTTAATGAAAAACTGTTTTTT. Its translation: CASSPSGVNEKLFF.